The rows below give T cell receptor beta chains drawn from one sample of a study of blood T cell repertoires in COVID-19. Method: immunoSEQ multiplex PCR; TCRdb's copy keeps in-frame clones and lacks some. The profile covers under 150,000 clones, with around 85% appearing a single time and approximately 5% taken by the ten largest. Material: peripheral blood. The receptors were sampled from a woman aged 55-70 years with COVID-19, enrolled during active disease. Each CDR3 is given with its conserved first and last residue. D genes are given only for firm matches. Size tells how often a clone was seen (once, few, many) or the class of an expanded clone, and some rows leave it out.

TGTGCCAGCAGCTTGGCCCCGGGACAGGGGGGAGTAGCCCAGCATTTT CASSLAPGQGGVAQHF NA TRBD1 TRBJ1-5 TRBV5-4
TGTGCCAGCTCACAAACAGGGGGCGCGAGTGGAAACACCATATATTTT CASSQTGGASGNTIYF NA TRBD1 TRBJ1-3 TRBV18
TGTGCCAGCAGCGAGGGGGTCTATGGCTACACCTTC CASSEGVYGYTF NA NA TRBJ1-2 TRBV9
TGTGCCAGCAGATTGTCCGCTAACTATGGCTACACCTTC CASRLSANYGYTF NA NA TRBJ1-2 TRBV2
TGTGCCAGCAGTTATGGCACCGACACTGAAGCTTTCTTT CASSYGTDTEAFF NA NA TRBJ1-1 TRBV6-5
TGCGCCAGAAGAGGCCCACAGCCCCAGCATTTT CARRGPQPQHF NA NA TRBJ1-5 TRBV5-1
TGTGCCAGCAGGCTGGGGGACACCTATAATTCACCCCTCCACTTT CASRLGDTYNSPLHF NA NA TRBJ1-6 TRBV25-1
TGTGCCAGCAGCCAAGGCGCATCGGGGGTCGAAAAACTGTTTTTT CASSQGASGVEKLFF NA NA TRBJ1-4 TRBV3-1/TRBV3-2
TGCGCCACTCGGGGTTACGGCTACACCTTC CATRGYGYTF NA NA TRBJ1-2 TRBV23-1
TGTGCCAGCGGTTTATTTCAGGTCTATGGCTACACCTTC CASGLFQVYGYTF NA NA TRBJ1-2 TRBV3-1/TRBV3-2
TGCGCCAGCAGCGAGCTAGCGGGGGGGCCCGCCGGGGAGCTGTTTTTT CASSELAGGPAGELFF NA TRBD2 TRBJ2-2 TRBV10-1
TGCAGCCCATCCTCCGGGACAGGGGAAGCTTTCTTT CSPSSGTGEAFF NA TRBD1 TRBJ1-1 TRBV29-1
TGCGCCAGCAGCTTGGCCCCAGGCCCGGAGCAGTACTTC CASSLAPGPEQYF NA NA TRBJ2-7 TRBV5-1
TGCGCCAGCAGCTTTAGTCGAGAACTGCGTGAAGCTTTCTTT CASSFSRELREAFF once NA TRBJ1-1 TRBV5-1
TGTGCCAGCAGCCACAGGGGAGTCGATGGCTACACCTTC CASSHRGVDGYTF NA TRBD1 TRBJ1-2 TRBV11-2
TGTGCCAGCAGCGTAGCGACAGGGGAGAATGAAAAACTGTTTTTT CASSVATGENEKLFF NA TRBD1 TRBJ1-4 TRBV9
TGTGCCAGTAGTAAAGGGACAGGGTTCCTGCTAACTAATGAAAAACTGTTTTTT CASSKGTGFLLTNEKLFF once TRBD1 TRBJ1-4 TRBV19
TGTGCCAGCGCCGGGACAGGCTACGGAGAGGATAGCAATCAGCCCCAGCATTTT CASAGTGYGEDSNQPQHF NA TRBD1 TRBJ1-5 TRBV4-2
TGTGCCAGCAGCTTTAGCTTGGATACGCAGTATTTT CASSFSLDTQYF NA NA TRBJ2-3 TRBV7-9
TGTGCCAGGGGAACAGGGGGTCGGGGGGAGCTGTTTTTT CARGTGGRGELFF NA TRBD1 TRBJ2-2 TRBV2
TGCAGCGTTGTTAAGGGGGACGTGGGTGTCTACACTGAAGCTTTCTTT CSVVKGDVGVYTEAFF NA NA TRBJ1-1 TRBV29-1
TGTGCCAGCAGCCTAGGACTAGCGATAGATTATGAGCAGTTCTTC CASSLGLAIDYEQFF NA TRBD2 TRBJ2-1 TRBV3-1/TRBV3-2
TGTGCCAGCAGCTTAGTAGGGGCTAGGATGCACAATGAGCAGTTCTTC CASSLVGARMHNEQFF NA NA TRBJ2-1 TRBV5-6
TGTGCCTGCCCCGCGGGAAGGGGTGCCTACGAGCAGTACTTC CACPAGRGAYEQYF NA NA TRBJ2-7 TRBV30
TGTGCCAGCAGTTCTTTGGGGGCGCCGGGCTACACCTTC CASSSLGAPGYTF NA NA TRBJ1-2 TRBV12-3/TRBV12-4
TGTGCCATCAGTGAGAGCGCCCCTTTATCTAACTATGGCTACACCTTC CAISESAPLSNYGYTF NA NA TRBJ1-2 TRBV10-3
TGTGCCAGCAGGCGGGGGGGGACTGGAAACACCATATATTTT CASRRGGTGNTIYF NA NA TRBJ1-3 TRBV27
TGTGCCAGCAGCCGAACGCGGGGCACTGAAGCTTTCTTT CASSRTRGTEAFF NA NA TRBJ1-1 TRBV6-2/TRBV6-3
TGCGCCAGCAGCTTGTGGGCCGGGGAGGGGAACACCGGGGAGCTGTTTTTT CASSLWAGEGNTGELFF NA TRBD2 TRBJ2-2 TRBV5-1
TGTGCCATCTTGAGCAGGGGAAATGAGCAGTTCTTC CAILSRGNEQFF few NA TRBJ2-1 TRBV10-3
TGTGCCAGCAGCCCCGCCGGGACAGGCACCGGGGAGCTGTTTTTT CASSPAGTGTGELFF NA TRBD1 TRBJ2-2 TRBV7-9
TGTGCTAGTGGCCCGGGGCAGGGGGGAAATGAGCAGTTCTTC CASGPGQGGNEQFF NA NA TRBJ2-1 TRBV12-5
TGCGCCAGCAGCTTACAGGGCCCTGAAAAACTGTTTTTT CASSLQGPEKLFF NA NA TRBJ1-4 TRBV5-1
TGTGCCAGCAGTTACTCTCCAGGGGCGACGAACTATGGCTACACCTTC CASSYSPGATNYGYTF NA NA TRBJ1-2 TRBV6-6
TGTGCCAGCAGCCTTACTAGCGGGGGGGCGTCGACAGATACGCAGTATTTT CASSLTSGGASTDTQYF NA TRBD2 TRBJ2-3 TRBV3-1/TRBV3-2
TGCGCCAGCAGTCAGGCAGGAATCACCGGGGAGCTGTTTTTT CASSQAGITGELFF NA NA TRBJ2-2 TRBV10-1
TGTGCCAGCAGTTTACAGCCGACTGTGATGAACACTGAAGCTTTCTTT CASSLQPTVMNTEAFF NA NA TRBJ1-1 TRBV27
TGTGCCAGCAGCTTAGTAGGCTCTGGGGGGACTGAAGCTTTCTTT CASSLVGSGGTEAFF few NA TRBJ1-1 TRBV7-8
TGTGCCTGGACAGGGAATAGGTCACCCCTCCACTTT CAWTGNRSPLHF NA NA TRBJ1-6 TRBV30
TGTGCCAGCAGCTTGGACACAAGCCAAGAGACCCAGTACTTC CASSLDTSQETQYF NA NA TRBJ2-5 TRBV7-2
TGTGCCAGCAGTGAAACAGGGTACCCACTGAACACTGAAGCTTTCTTT CASSETGYPLNTEAFF once NA TRBJ1-1 TRBV2
TGTGCCAGCAGCCCGACGACAGGGGGCACTATAGAGACCCAGTACTTC CASSPTTGGTIETQYF NA TRBD1 TRBJ2-5 TRBV9
TGTGCCAGCAGTTCACCGGACAGGGCCGTCTATGGCTACACCTTC CASSSPDRAVYGYTF NA TRBD1 TRBJ1-2 TRBV6-2/TRBV6-3
TGTGCCAGCAGTCCTCGGACAAACGACTACGAGCAGTACTTC CASSPRTNDYEQYF NA NA TRBJ2-7 TRBV6-5
TGTGCCAGCTCACCACTCCACCAAGGACTCTCTGGAAACACCATATATTTT CASSPLHQGLSGNTIYF NA NA TRBJ1-3 TRBV18